Listed here are 11 T cell receptor beta chains from one sample, sequenced in a study of breast tumors, draining lymph nodes, adjacent tissues (dated by TCRdb to the mid-2010s). Libraries were constructed by multiplex PCR. This sample was sequenced with an Illumina HiSeq 2000. TCRdb reworked the public reads: Q25 trimming with fastp, MiXCR clone assembly, productive beta chains retained. Every distinct CDR3 protein forms one entry, paired with its most common genes and DNA. Across this sample there are about 150,000 distinct CDR3 sequences, with 30% to 35% seen only once. The ten largest make up about 2.5% of the sample. The axillary draining lymph nodes of breast cancer patients were the source of the lymph node samples. Sequencing was performed on axillary lymph node tissue. The receptor source for this set is a female donor with breast cancer. Some clones in this sample may be carry-over from other donors' samples.

This clonotype was seen just once. The chain carries TRBV20-1 and TRBJ1-5; D perhaps matches TRBD1 (5 bases). Deletions cut 3 bases from V and 2 bases from J, with 14 bases between. In germline, CDR1 is DFQATT, CDR2 SNEGSKA (reference sequence). This CDR3 spans 15 amino acids. As DNA, the CDR3 is TGCAGTGCTAGGCCTAGCGGGGGAGGCAATCAGCCCCAGCATTTT. Its protein product is CSARPSGGGNQPQHF.

This clonotype showed up many times. V is TRBV6-2 or TRBV6-3 and J is TRBJ1-5; 7 bases line up with TRBD1. The ends lost 2 bases at V and 6 bases at J; junction bases unmatched: 7. Germline V CDR1 and CDR2: MNHEY, SVGEGT. The CDR3 is 15 amino acids. The CDR3 nucleotides are TGTGCCAGCAGTTACGCGACAGGGATTACTCAGCCCCAGCATTTT. This gives the protein CASSYATGITQPQHF.

This clonotype was seen at least ten times. V gene TRBV20-1 combines with J gene TRBJ1-6; D might be TRBD1 (6 bases). Germline CDR1 and CDR2: DFQATT and SNEGSKA (reference sequence). The CDR3 covers 12 residues. The V end lost 3 bases, the J end lost 13 bases, and 13 bases lay between the germline ends. This CDR3 reads CSARDSGAPLHF. The CDR3 DNA sequence: TGCAGTGCTAGGGACAGTGGAGCCCCCCTCCACTTT.

This clonotype has just a few counts. A read error may explain this, as a much larger clone is one base away. Since the CDR3 does not end with the conserved phenylalanine or tryptophan, this likely comes from a read error. This sequence joins TRBV7-9 and TRBJ1-2; tentative D call: TRBD1 (5 bases). This CDR3 is built from 14 residues. Trimming cost V 6 bases and J 5 bases, with 16 bases left between them. From germline, CDR1 is SEHNR and CDR2 FQNEAQ (reference sequence). As DNA, the CDR3 is TGTGCCAGCAGTGACCGGGGCGCAGATTATGGCTACACCCTC. This sequence encodes CASSDRGADYGYTL.

The J gene is TRBJ2-3, the V gene TRBV7-2, with TRBD1 matching 7 bases. The CDR3 extends over 14 amino acids. Per the germline V gene, CDR1 is SGHTA and CDR2 is FQGNSA. J gave up 10 bases and V 7 bases, and 14 bases lay outside the gene matches. The CDR3 is CASTKTGTGGAQYF. In nucleotides, the CDR3 is TGTGCCAGCACGAAGACAGGGACCGGAGGAGCGCAGTATTTT.

This clonotype was seen repeatedly, ten times or more. This chain joins TRBV18 and TRBJ2-7; 9 nucleotides align to TRBD2. Germline V CDR1 and CDR2: KGHSH, LQKENI. J gave up 6 bases and V 6 bases, and 15 bases lay outside the gene matches. The CDR3 is 16 residues long. The CDR3 DNA sequence: TGTGCCAGCTCCGGACCGAGTAGCGGGGGATCTATCGAGCAGTACTTC. Its protein is CASSGPSSGGSIEQYF. Together with reference TRBV18 and TRBJ2-7, the CDR3 gives the full variable domain: NAGVMQNPRHLVRRRGQEARLRCSPMKGHSHVYWYRQLPEEGLKFMVYLQKENIIDESGMPKERFSAEFPKEGPSILRIQQVVRGDSAAYFCASSGPSSGGSIEQYFGPGTRLTVT.

The chain joins TRBV20-1 to TRBJ2-5, with 9 positions matching TRBD2. Germline CDR1 DFQATT, CDR2 SNEGSKA (reference sequence). Unmatched junction bases numbered 3, after V lost 6 bases and J lost 7 bases. CDR3 length equals 11 residues. The CDR3 sequence: CSAISGGTQYF. CDR3 DNA sequence: TGCAGTGCGATTAGCGGGGGGACCCAGTACTTC.

With respect to this clonotype: Germline is not matched at one junction end, which may reflect a read error. V gene TRBV6-2 or TRBV6-3 combines with J gene TRBJ2-7; 9 nucleotides agree with TRBD1. CDR3 length: 15 amino acids. The germline V gene encodes CDR1 MNHEY and CDR2 SVGEGT. CDR3 nucleotides: TGTGCCAGCAGCTACCAACAGGGGGCGGCGGGAGAGCAGCACTTC. Translation: CASSYQQGAAGEQHF.

This clonotype has ten or more counts. The chain combines TRBV6-5 with TRBJ1-3; 7 bases agree with TRBD1. This CDR3 has 16 residues. In germline, CDR1 is MNHEY, CDR2 SVGAGI. V lost 6 bases, J lost 0 bases, and 8 bases stayed unmatched. The CDR3 bases are TGTGCCAGCAGAAGGGAACAGGGGCTCTCTGGAAACACCATATATTTT. Translation gives CASRREQGLSGNTIYF.

This clonotype appeared many times. The chain employs TRBV20-1 and TRBJ1-2; tentatively, D is TRBD1 (6 bases). This CDR3 comprises 14 residues. With 0 bases removed from V and 3 bases from J, the gap between germline ends came to 11 bases. Germline V CDR1 and CDR2: DFQATT, SNEGSKA (reference sequence). CDR3 sequence (DNA): TGCAGTGCTAGAGATCTTGGGGGCTACTATGGCTACACCTTC. It is translated as CSARDLGGYYGYTF.

This clonotype was recorded many times. The chain couples TRBV28 to TRBJ2-3; D gene ambiguous. Germline values: CDR1 MDHEN, CDR2 SYDVKM. Between the trimmed V and J ends, which lost 5 bases and 8 bases, there was a span of 17 bases. The CDR3 sequence is 14 residues long. CDR3 in DNA: TGTGCCAGCAGTCCCGCTGAGTCCGGGCGTACGCAGTATTTT. This sequence encodes CASSPAESGRTQYF.